What follows are 9 T cell receptor beta chains derived from one specimen sequenced in a study of cytomegalovirus exposure and HLA in healthy donors. Sequenced by immunoSEQ multiplex PCR; TCRdb stores in-frame clones only, minus some. This sample has roughly 260,000 clones, with 90% found just once. The sample comprised PBMCs. These receptors were collected from a woman aged 18-29 years in good health and CMV-seronegative.

J is TRBJ2-5 and V is TRBV5-1; 8 bases line up with TRBD1. Germline trimming cut 7 bases from V and 0 bases from J; bases unmatched to any gene: 5. Germline CDR1 reads SGHRS; CDR2 reads YFSETQ. This CDR3 has 14 amino acids. For the CDR3, the DNA is TGCGCCAGCGAGGACAGGGAAAACCAAGAGACCCAGTACTTC. It yields the protein CASEDRENQETQYF.

The chain joins TRBV4-1 to TRBJ2-5, with 9 bases aligning to TRBD2. This CDR3 spans 17 amino acids. Germline CDR1 reads MGHRA; CDR2 reads YSYEKL. Trimming took 4 bases from V and 2 from J; bases not matched to a gene: 11. The CDR3 here is CASSPWVAGVNQETQYF. The DNA of the CDR3 is TGCGCCAGCAGCCCATGGGTAGCGGGGGTGAATCAAGAGACCCAGTACTTC.

The V and J genes are TRBV5-4 and TRBJ2-5; 9 bases match TRBD1. The CDR3 is 15 amino acids. V gave up 1 base and J gave up 5 bases; unmatched junction bases: 6. Germline CDR1 is SGHNT and CDR2 is YYREEE (reference sequence). In DNA, the CDR3 is TGTGCCAGCAGCTTGAACAGGGGGCGCGGGGAGACCCAGTACTTC. Translating it yields CASSLNRGRGETQYF.

The chain is built from TRBV28 and TRBJ2-7; the D gene is possibly TRBD1 (6 bases). Trimming took off 5 bases at V and 5 bases at J, with 16 bases between the two ends. The CDR3 totals 14 residues. Germline assignment: CDR1 MDHEN and CDR2 SYDVKM. The CDR3 loop reads CASSLTGLGNEQYV. In DNA form, the CDR3 reads TGTGCCAGCAGTCTGACAGGATTGGGGAACGAGCAGTACGTC.

The chain employs TRBV27 and TRBJ2-5; maybe TRBD1 (6 bases). Germline V gene sequence: CDR1 MNHEY, CDR2 SMNVEV (reference sequence). V was shortened by 3 bases and J by 1 base, with 12 bases between the two germline ends. This CDR3 spans 15 amino acids. CDR3 in DNA: TGTGCCAGCAGTTTCCGAAGGACAGCCCAAGAGACCCAGTACTTC. Residues: CASSFRRTAQETQYF.

This clone has a single count. The rearrangement uses TRBV4-3 and TRBJ1-1, with D possibly being TRBD1 (5 bases). Germline V gene data show CDR1 as LGHNA and CDR2 as YSLEER. CDR3 length equals 14 residues. V was cut by 4 bases and J by 4 bases, with 13 bases left in between. The CDR3 DNA follows: TGCGCCAGCAGCCCGAGGGTGGGGGGCACTGAAGCTTTCTTT. Its protein is CASSPRVGGTEAFF.

The J gene is TRBJ2-7, the V gene TRBV29-1, with 10 positions matching TRBD1. V trimming: 3 bases; J trimming: 3 bases; junction bases outside the gene matches: 5. Germline V lookup: CDR1 SQVTM, CDR2 ANQGSEA. CDR3 length equals 14 residues. The CDR3 nucleotides read TGCAGCGTTGAGTACGGACAGGGGGTCTACGAGCAGTACTTC. Its translation is CSVEYGQGVYEQYF.

The V call is TRBV11-3, the J call TRBJ2-1, with 7 bases that match TRBD1. V was pared by 5 bases and J by 2 bases, with 0 bases of the junction left unmatched. The germline V gene has CDR1 SGHNT and CDR2 YENEEA. This CDR3 has 13 residues. CDR3 region: CASSDRAYNEQFF. Here the CDR3 DNA reads TGTGCCAGCAGCGACAGGGCCTACAATGAGCAGTTCTTC.

The rearrangement uses TRBV11-3 and TRBJ2-7; 8 bases align to TRBD1. CDR1 and CDR2 from the germline V gene are SGHNT and YENEEA. The V and J ends lost 1 base and 6 bases, in that order; junction bases with no gene match: 2. This CDR3 has 13 amino acids. As DNA, the CDR3 is TGTGCCAGCAGCTTAGGGACAGGGCGCGAGCAGTACTTC. Translation: CASSLGTGREQYF.